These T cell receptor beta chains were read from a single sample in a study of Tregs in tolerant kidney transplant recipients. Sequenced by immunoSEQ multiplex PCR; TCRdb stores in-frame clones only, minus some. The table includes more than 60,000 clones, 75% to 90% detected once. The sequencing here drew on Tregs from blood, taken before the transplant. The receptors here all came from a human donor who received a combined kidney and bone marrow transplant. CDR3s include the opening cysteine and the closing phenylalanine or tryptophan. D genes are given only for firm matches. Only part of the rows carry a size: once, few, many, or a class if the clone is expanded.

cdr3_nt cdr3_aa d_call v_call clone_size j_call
TGTGCCAGTAGATTCACAGACAATACTTACTACGAGCAGTACTTC CASRFTDNTYYEQYF . TRBV19 few TRBJ2-7
TGTGCCAGCAGTTACCGGGGGGAAGAGCAGTACTTC CASSYRGEEQYF TRBD2 TRBV6-7 . TRBJ2-7
TGCGCCAGCAGCTCACAGGGTCCCGAGCAGTACTTC CASSSQGPEQYF . TRBV5-1 . TRBJ2-7
TGCAGTGCTAGAGATGAGGGACAGCTCATCTTT CSARDEGQLIF TRBD1 TRBV20-1 . TRBJ1-6
TGTGCCAGCAGCTTAGACCAGGGGTACGGCTACACCTTC CASSLDQGYGYTF . TRBV11-2 . TRBJ1-2
. CAWSVGQGNSPPHF . TRBV30 once TRBJ1-6
TGTGCCAGCAGCCTAATAAGCACAGATACGCAGTATTTT CASSLISTDTQYF . TRBV11-2 . TRBJ2-3
TGTGCCAGCAGCTTATCAGGAGAGACCCAGTACTTC CASSLSGETQYF . TRBV7-6 once TRBJ2-5
TGTGCCACCAGCAATCGGGTCACGGGCACTGAAGCTTTCTTT CATSNRVTGTEAFF . TRBV15 . TRBJ1-1
TGTGCCAGCAGTGAACAAGGGACAGGGAACAATGAGCAGTTCTTC CASSEQGTGNNEQFF TRBD1 TRBV2 . TRBJ2-1
TGCGCCAGCAGTCAATCGGGGAGCGCCAATCAGCCCCAGCATTTT CASSQSGSANQPQHF . TRBV23-1 once TRBJ1-5
TGTGCCAGCAGTTGGGGGACTGGATTATATGGCTACACCTTC CASSWGTGLYGYTF . TRBV6-5 . TRBJ1-2
TGTGCCAGCAGCCTTCAGGGACAGGGGCGTTACGAGCAGTACTTC CASSLQGQGRYEQYF TRBD1 TRBV7-2 . TRBJ2-7
TGTGCCAGCAGTGACAGAGATCAGCCCCAGCATTTT CASSDRDQPQHF . TRBV6-5 . TRBJ1-5
TGCGCCAGCAGCCCGGACACCGGCGGGGAGACCCAGTACTTC CASSPDTGGETQYF . TRBV4-1 . TRBJ2-5
TGTGCCAGCAGCTTGGGTCAGCACATCCCCTTTAACTATGGCTACACCTTC CASSLGQHIPFNYGYTF . TRBV5-5 once TRBJ1-2
TGTGCCAGCAGCCCAGACCGAGATACGCAGTATTTT CASSPDRDTQYF . TRBV11-2 . TRBJ2-3
TGTGCCAGCAGCCGGGGACGGGGCACAGATACGCAGTATTTT CASSRGRGTDTQYF . TRBV5-6 . TRBJ2-3
TGTGCCAGCAGGTTAGACAGACGTCCAAGCCAGTACTTC CASRLDRRPSQYF . TRBV7-9 . TRBJ2-5
TGTGCCAGCAGCTTAGGGGTAGAGGGAAATCAGCCCCAGCATTTT CASSLGVEGNQPQHF . TRBV7-6 . TRBJ1-5
TGTGCCAGCAGCGCTGGGCGGGGTTCAGATACGCAGTATTTT CASSAGRGSDTQYF . TRBV11-3 . TRBJ2-3
TGTGCCAGCAGCATCCAACAGGGTGCCTACGAGCAGTACTTC CASSIQQGAYEQYF . TRBV11-2 . TRBJ2-7
TGTGCCAGTAGTTCCCTGACTGGAAACACCATATATTTT CASSSLTGNTIYF . TRBV19 . TRBJ1-3
TGTGCCAGTAGTATAGGGACAAGGAATCAGCCCCAGCATTTT CASSIGTRNQPQHF . TRBV19 . TRBJ1-5
TGTGCCAGCAGTACGGACAGGGGACACGAGCAGTACTTC CASSTDRGHEQYF TRBD1 TRBV6-5 . TRBJ2-7
TGCAGCGCCAGACGAGCGGGAGGAGGGTTCGAGCAGTACTTC CSARRAGGGFEQYF TRBD2 TRBV29-1 . TRBJ2-7
TGTGCCATCAGGGGGGACAACGGGGAGCTGTTTTTT CAIRGDNGELFF . TRBV10-3 . TRBJ2-2
TGTGCCAGCAGCGTGGAGGGGAGAAACACAGATACGCAGTATTTT CASSVEGRNTDTQYF . TRBV9 . TRBJ2-3
TGTGCCAGCAGCTTAGGGCAGGGTCGGTCCCAGCATTTT CASSLGQGRSQHF . TRBV7-8 few TRBJ1-5
TGTGCCAGCAGAACTCCCGGGGGTAGCAATCAGCCCCAGCATTTT CASRTPGGSNQPQHF . TRBV6-5 . TRBJ1-5
TGTGCCAGCAGTGACAGGGGTCTCTACGAGCAGTACTTC CASSDRGLYEQYF TRBD1 TRBV6-5 . TRBJ2-7
TGTGCCAGCAGCTTAGGAGGGGGCGATGAGCAGTTCTTC CASSLGGGDEQFF TRBD1 TRBV11-3 . TRBJ2-1
TGTGCCAGCTTCCGTGGGGGCGATCAGCCCCAGCATTTT CASFRGGDQPQHF . TRBV2 . TRBJ1-5
TGTGCCAGCAGTGACGAGTGGTACACTGAAGCTTTCTTT CASSDEWYTEAFF . TRBV6-4 few TRBJ1-1
TGTGCCAGCAGCTTAGCGAGTTATACCGAGAACACCGGGGAGCTGTTTTTT CASSLASYTENTGELFF . TRBV7-9 once TRBJ2-2
TGTGCCAGCAGCCGCGGGGGCGCAACCTATAATTCACCCCTCCACTTT CASSRGGATYNSPLHF . TRBV7-9 . TRBJ1-6
TGTGCCAGCAGCTTCAGGGGCGCAAGTTGGGACGAGCAGTACTTC CASSFRGASWDEQYF . TRBV7-8 . TRBJ2-7
TGCGCCAGCAGCCAAGTGGGGTCGGCTTTTATGAACACTGAAGCTTTCTTT CASSQVGSAFMNTEAFF . TRBV4-1 . TRBJ1-1
TGTGCCAGCAGCTTTATTGGACAGGGGACTGAAGCTTTCTTT CASSFIGQGTEAFF TRBD1 TRBV11-2 . TRBJ1-1
TGTGCCAGCTCACCACCTCTAGGGACAGGGCCCCTTGGAAAGAGCGGGGCCAACACAGATACGCAGTATTTT CASSPPLGTGPLGKSGANTDTQYF TRBD1 TRBV18 . TRBJ2-3
TGCGCCAGCAGCCTAGGGACTAGCGGAACAGATACGCAGTATTTT CASSLGTSGTDTQYF TRBD2 TRBV5-1 . TRBJ2-3
TGTGCCAGCAGCGGCAGGGACCGACCGTTCTACAATGAGCAGTTCTTC CASSGRDRPFYNEQFF . TRBV4-2 . TRBJ2-1
TGCGCCAGCAGCCAAGGTACGGGGGTTAACTATGGCTACACCTTC CASSQGTGVNYGYTF . TRBV4-1 . TRBJ1-2
TGTGCCAGCAGCCTCGGCTGGAATGAAAAACTGTTTTTT CASSLGWNEKLFF . TRBV14 . TRBJ1-4
TGTGCCAGCAGAGGGGGGAGCGGCGCTTACGAGCAGTACTTC CASRGGSGAYEQYF . TRBV6-6 . TRBJ2-7
TGCAGCGTTGGTCCCCCGGGACAGGGGCCCGGCTACACCTTC CSVGPPGQGPGYTF TRBD1 TRBV29-1 . TRBJ1-2
TGTGCCAGCAGCCCCGGCCCTAGCGGAGCCCCGTACTTC CASSPGPSGAPYF TRBD2 TRBV7-2 few TRBJ2-7
TGCGCCAGCAGCTTGGTTGGGCTACGCCACTACGAGCAGTACTTC CASSLVGLRHYEQYF . TRBV5-1 . TRBJ2-7
TGTGCCAGCAGCTTAACCGACTATGGCTACACCTTC CASSLTDYGYTF . TRBV7-8 . TRBJ1-2
TGTGCCAGCAGCTTAAGGGGGGAGCTGTTTTTT CASSLRGELFF . TRBV7-8 . TRBJ2-2
TGTGCCAGCAGTTACAGGGCCGTGAACACTGAAGCTTTCTTT CASSYRAVNTEAFF . TRBV6-5 . TRBJ1-1
TGTGCCAGCAGGTCAACTAGCGGGAGGATAACTGTTAGCACAGATACGCAGTATTTT CASRSTSGRITVSTDTQYF TRBD2 TRBV28 once TRBJ2-3
TGCGCCAGCAGCTTGGAGGACGCCCTAAACTATGGCTACACCTTC CASSLEDALNYGYTF . TRBV5-1 . TRBJ1-2